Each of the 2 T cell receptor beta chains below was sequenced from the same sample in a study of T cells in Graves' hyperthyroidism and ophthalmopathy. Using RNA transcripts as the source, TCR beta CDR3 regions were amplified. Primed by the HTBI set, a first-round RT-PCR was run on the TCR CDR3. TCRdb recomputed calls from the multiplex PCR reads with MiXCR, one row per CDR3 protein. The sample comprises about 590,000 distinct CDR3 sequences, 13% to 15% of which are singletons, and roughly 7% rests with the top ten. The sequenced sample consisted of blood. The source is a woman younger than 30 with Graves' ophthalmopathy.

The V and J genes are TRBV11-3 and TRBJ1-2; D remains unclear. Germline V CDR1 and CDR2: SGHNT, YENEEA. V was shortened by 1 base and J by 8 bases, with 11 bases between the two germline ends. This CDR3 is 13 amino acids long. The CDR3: CASSLGQSHGYTF. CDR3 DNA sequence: TGTGCCAGCAGCTTAGGGCAGTCGCACGGCTACACCTTC.

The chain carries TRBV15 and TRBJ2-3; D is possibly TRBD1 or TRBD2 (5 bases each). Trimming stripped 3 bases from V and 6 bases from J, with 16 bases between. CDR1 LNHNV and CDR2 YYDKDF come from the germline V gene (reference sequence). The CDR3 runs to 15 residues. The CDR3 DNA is TGTGCCACCAGCAGGGCCGTCGGGGCCGGGGATACGCAGTATTTT. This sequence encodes CATSRAVGAGDTQYF. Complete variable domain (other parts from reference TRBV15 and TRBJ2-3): DAMVIQNPRYQVTQFGKPVTLSCSQTLNHNVMYWYQQKSSQAPKLLFHYYDKDFNNEADTPDNFQSRRPNTSFCFLDIRSPGLGDTAMYLCATSRAVGAGDTQYFGPGTRLTVL.